The 13 T cell receptor beta chains given below trace back to one sample, sequenced in a study of blood T cells in healthy people across ages. The authors ran a second PCR of 7 to 11 cycles using a sample-barcoded 5' primer and a J-beta primer mix. Each CDR3 protein gets one entry after TCRdb re-called the 5' RACE reads with MiXCR. Here the sample spans roughly 800,000 distinct CDR3 sequences, 58% being singletons. Sequencing was carried out using blood. These receptors were collected from a young man in good health.

A word on this clonotype: This may arise from a read error, as a much more abundant clone is one base away. The CDR3 region is CASATSGEDEQFF. Written as DNA, the CDR3 is TGCGCCAGCGCGACTAGCGGGGAAGATGAGCAGTTCTTC. The V gene is TRBV5-1, the J gene TRBJ2-1; 11 bases are a match to TRBD2. The ends lost 7 bases at V and 8 bases at J; junction bases unmatched: 5. Per germline, CDR1 SGHRS and CDR2 YFSETQ. There are 13 residues in the CDR3.

The rearrangement links TRBV4-3 to TRBJ2-2; D gene uncertain. CDR1 is LGHNA, CDR2 YSLEER, per germline. V was shortened by 0 bases and J by 3 bases, with 14 bases between the two germline ends. The CDR3 extends over 17 amino acids. This CDR3 reads CASSQETLGSHTGELFF. CDR3 coding DNA: TGCGCCAGCAGCCAAGAAACGCTGGGCTCCCACACCGGGGAGCTGTTTTTT.

This clonotype was observed a few times. The rearrangement uses TRBV7-9 and TRBJ1-2, with a possible D match to TRBD1 (5 bases). This CDR3 contains 12 residues. V shed 1 base and J shed 6 bases, with 6 bases lying between them. From germline, CDR1 is SEHNR and CDR2 FQNEAQ (reference sequence). The CDR3 DNA is TGTGCCAGCAGCTTAGGGGGGAATGGCTACACCTTC. It translates to CASSLGGNGYTF.

This sequence joins TRBV29-1 and TRBJ2-5; D not certain. Trimming stripped 1 base from V and 2 bases from J, with 5 bases between. The CDR3 consists of 12 residues. Germline V gene lookup returns CDR1 SQVTM and CDR2 ANQGSEA. The CDR3 DNA reads as TGCAGCGTTGAAGTTCAGCAAGAGACCCAGTACTTC. This gives the protein CSVEVQQETQYF.

The chain uses TRBV6-1 and TRBJ1-5; D ambiguous. CDR3 length: 13 residues. Germline CDR1 reads MNHNS; CDR2 reads SASEGT. Trimming removed 5 bases from V and 1 base from J, with 6 bases in between. CDR3 protein: CASSIRSNQPQHF. In nucleotides, the CDR3 is TGTGCCAGCAGTATCCGAAGCAATCAGCCCCAGCATTTT.

V is TRBV27 and J is TRBJ2-3; D gene uncertain. Germline CDR1 is MNHEY and CDR2 is SMNVEV (reference sequence). The V end was cut by 3 bases, the J end by 8 bases, with 12 bases between. The CDR3 has 13 residues. The CDR3 loop is CASSFEGSGTQYF. The CDR3 nucleotides are TGTGCCAGCAGTTTTGAAGGTTCAGGTACGCAGTATTTT.

The chain links TRBV15 to TRBJ2-5, with 7 positions matching TRBD2. TRBJ2-7 matches the DNA end more closely, so the J call is doubtful. The CDR3 runs to 14 residues. Germline loops: CDR1 LNHNV, CDR2 YYDKDF (reference sequence). Here the CDR3 reads CATSRGLPPYEQYF. CDR3 coding DNA: TGTGCCACCAGCAGGGGACTACCCCCTTACGAGCAGTACTTC.

The chain links TRBV11-2 to TRBJ1-2; 8 nucleotides agree with TRBD1. This CDR3 has 17 residues. Germline CDR1 reads SGHAT; CDR2 reads FQNNGV. The V segment lost 4 bases and the J segment 4 bases; nucleotides outside the gene matches: 14. The CDR3 loop is CASSSYRGQGGIYGYTF. CDR3 DNA: TGTGCCAGCAGCTCATACCGTGGACAGGGAGGGATCTATGGCTACACCTTC.

This clonotype has a handful of counts. This rearrangement joins TRBV29-1 to TRBJ2-5; D call uncertain. The J call may be mistaken, given a closer DNA end match to TRBJ2-7. The CDR3 runs to 13 residues. Per germline, CDR1 SQVTM and CDR2 ANQGSEA. CDR3 DNA: TGCAGCGTTGGGAGACTCCGACACGACGAGCAGTACTTC. Its protein product is CSVGRLRHDEQYF.

The genes are TRBV12-3 or TRBV12-4 and TRBJ1-2; no definite D call. V dropped 7 bases and J dropped 5 bases, with 14 bases sitting between them. The CDR3 is 13 residues long. CDR3 nucleotide sequence: TGTGCCAGCACTATCGGGTTGGTTTATGGCTACACCTTC. Amino acid sequence: CASTIGLVYGYTF.

The rearrangement links TRBV2 to TRBJ1-1; no definite D call. Trimming cost V 1 base and J 2 bases, with 11 bases left between them. This CDR3 comprises 15 residues. The germline V gene has CDR1 SNHLY and CDR2 FYNNEI. The CDR3 sequence is CASSEGLGSNTEAFF. Written as DNA, the CDR3 is TGTGCCAGCAGTGAAGGGCTGGGCTCTAACACTGAAGCTTTCTTT.

The chain carries TRBV2 and TRBJ2-7; 7 bases align to TRBD1. Germline V gives CDR1 SNHLY, CDR2 FYNNEI. The J segment lost 2 bases and the V segment lost 8 bases, leaving 6 bases of the junction unmatched. This CDR3 comprises 13 residues. This CDR3 reads CASQTGPPYEQYF. In DNA form, the CDR3 reads TGTGCCAGCCAGACAGGGCCGCCCTACGAGCAGTACTTC.

This chain connects TRBV7-9 to TRBJ1-6; no clear D gene. Germline V gene data show CDR1 as SEHNR and CDR2 as FQNEAQ (reference sequence). V shed 1 base and J shed 10 bases, with 14 bases lying between them. The CDR3 runs 15 residues. In DNA, the CDR3 is TGTGCCAGCAGCTTAGGAGTTGGGTTTCCGTCACCCCTCCACTTT. It is translated as CASSLGVGFPSPLHF.